These T cell receptor beta chains were read from a single sample in a study of control samples from healthy donors and cancer patients. Clones were sequenced by immunoSEQ multiplex PCR, and TCRdb holds only the in-frame ones, with some missing. The sample carries around 180,000 clones, more than 90% recorded once. The sequenced sample was blood. These receptors were obtained from a woman aged 35 to 49 in good health. Both conserved end residues are part of each CDR3. A D gene is named only where the DNA matches it firmly. Clone size is stated in some rows and not others, as once, few, many or a class when expanded.

>TRBD2|TRBV7-6|14|-|TRBJ2-1
TGTGCCAGCAGCTTAACTGCGGGGGGTAATGAGCAGTTCTTC
CASSLTAGGNEQFF
>-|TRBV19|14|-|TRBJ2-7
TGTGCCAGTAGCAGACAGGCTGGACCCTACGAGCAGTACTTC
CASSRQAGPYEQYF
>-|TRBV10-1|15|-|TRBJ2-2
TGCGCCAGCAGTGACTTTCCGGGGAGCACCGGGGAGCTGTTTTTT
CASSDFPGSTGELFF
>-|TRBV9|14|-|TRBJ1-3
TGTGCCAGCAGCTCTCCTGGGGCTGGAAACACCATATATTTT
CASSSPGAGNTIYF
>-|TRBV11-2|12|-|TRBJ1-2
TGTGCCAGCAGCCGTCGGACCTATGGCTACACCTTC
CASSRRTYGYTF
>-|TRBV7-8|15|-|TRBJ1-1
TGTGCCAGCAGCTTAGGGACGTCAATGGGCACTGAAGCTTTCTTT
CASSLGTSMGTEAFF
>TRBD1|TRBV5-1|16|-|TRBJ1-3
TGCGCCAGCAGCTTGGAAGGGGGACAGGCTGGAAACACCATATATTTT
CASSLEGGQAGNTIYF
>-|TRBV6-5|13|few|TRBJ2-3
TGTGCCAGCAGGACAGACAGCACAGATACGCAGTATTTT
CASRTDSTDTQYF
>-|TRBV2|12|-|TRBJ2-3
TGTGCCAGCAGTGAAATGGCTCAGACGCAGTATTTT
CASSEMAQTQYF
>-|TRBV4-2|14|-|TRBJ2-2
TGTGCCAGCAGCCAGGGTATCGTCACCGGGGAGCTGTTTTTT
CASSQGIVTGELFF
>-|TRBV7-9|16|-|TRBJ1-3
TGTGCCAGCAGCTTAGGTATAACGGCCTCTGGAAACACCATATATTTT
CASSLGITASGNTIYF
>TRBD1|TRBV5-1|13|-|TRBJ1-1
TGCGCCAGCAGCGTGGACAGGGGATTTGAAGCTTTCTTT
CASSVDRGFEAFF
>TRBD1|TRBV18|15|-|TRBJ1-4
TGTGCCAGCTCACCACAAAGGGACAGGTCTGAAAAACTGTTTTTT
CASSPQRDRSEKLFF
>-|TRBV10-3|15|once|TRBJ1-5
TGTGCCATCAGTGAGTCGAGAGGGGGTAATCAGCCCCAGCATTTT
CAISESRGGNQPQHF
>TRBD2|TRBV7-8|20|-|TRBJ2-1
TGTGCCAGCAGCTCCCCACGAACTAGCGGGGGACCTATTATCGTGAATGAGCAGTTCTTC
CASSSPRTSGGPIIVNEQFF
>-|TRBV20-1|10|-|TRBJ1-1
TGCAGTGCTAACCGGGCTGAAGCTTTCTTT
CSANRAEAFF
>-|TRBV5-4|16|-|TRBJ2-2
TGTGCCAGCAGCCCGACTCCCCGGCCGGAGATCTCGGAGCTGTTTTTT
CASSPTPRPEISELFF
>-|TRBV5-1|12|-|TRBJ2-5
TGCGCCAGCAGCTTGGGATGGGAGACCCAGTACTTC
CASSLGWETQYF
>-|TRBV19|15|few|TRBJ1-6
TGTGCCAGTAGTATTACCCTAGCTAGTGGTTCACCCCTCCACTTT
CASSITLASGSPLHF
>-|TRBV11-2|14|-|TRBJ1-1
TGTGCCAGCAGCTTAGGGGTTTTTGCAGGAGAAACTTTCTTT
CASSLGVFAGETFF
>-|TRBV20-1|11|-|TRBJ1-1
TGCAGTGCTAGGTTGGGAGATTCCGCTTTCTTT
CSARLGDSAFF
>TRBD1|TRBV11-3|16|-|TRBJ1-5
TGTGCCAGCAGCTTAGATCTACAGGGGGCCCTTCGGCCCCAGCATTTT
CASSLDLQGALRPQHF
>-|TRBV12-3/TRBV12-4|12|-|TRBJ1-2
TGTGCCAGCATGTGGGGGCTCTATGGCTACACCTTC
CASMWGLYGYTF
>TRBD2|TRBV3-1/TRBV3-2|14|-|TRBJ2-7
TGTGCCAGCAGCCAGCCGGGACTAGTCTACGAGCAGTACTTC
CASSQPGLVYEQYF
>-|TRBV18|19|-|TRBJ1-4
TGTGCCAGCTCACCTCTACTTCGGCCGGGGGGTTCAACTAATGAAAAACTGTTTTTT
CASSPLLRPGGSTNEKLFF
>TRBD1|TRBV6-1|18|-|TRBJ1-5
TGTGCCAGCAGTGGGACTTTTACAGGGGTCGGTGGAAATCAGCCCCAGCATTTT
CASSGTFTGVGGNQPQHF
>-|TRBV5-1|15|-|TRBJ1-1
TGCGCCAGCAGCCCGACAGACTCTATGAACACTGAAGCTTTCTTT
CASSPTDSMNTEAFF
>TRBD1|TRBV5-5|18|once|TRBJ2-2
TGTGCCAGCAGCTTGGGGAGGGACAGGGGGCTATCCACCGGGGAGCTGTTTTTT
CASSLGRDRGLSTGELFF
>-|TRBV27|15|-|TRBJ1-1
TGTGCCAGCAGCGGACGGAGCTTCATGAACACTGAAGCTTTCTTT
CASSGRSFMNTEAFF